These 9 T cell receptor beta chains came from one sample sequenced in a study of Graves' ophthalmopathy and Graves' hyperthyroidism. RNA transcripts yielded amplified TCR beta CDR3 regions. Following a first-round RT-PCR that used HTBI primers, a second-round multiplex PCR was carried out. TCRdb redid the calling of the multiplex PCR reads with MiXCR, one entry per CDR3 protein. This table holds around 43,000 distinct CDR3 sequences, under 65% found once. The sample consisted of peripheral blood. These receptors came from an adult man with Graves' ophthalmopathy.

At least ten counts were recorded for this clonotype. This chain uses TRBV4-2 with TRBJ2-2; TRBD1 matches at 10 bases. V was clipped by 4 bases and J by 4 bases; unmatched bases: 6. The CDR3 covers 16 residues. Germline lookup yields CDR1 LGHNA and CDR2 YNFKEQ. CDR3 protein: CASSPERDRGTGELFF. The CDR3 DNA reads as TGTGCCAGCAGCCCGGAGCGGGACAGGGGCACCGGGGAGCTGTTTTTT.

This clonotype occurred once. The CDR3 nucleotides are TGTGCCAGTAGTATCGGGGACAGGGCTCAGCCCCAGCATTTT. The encoded protein is CASSIGDRAQPQHF. The chain carries TRBV19 and TRBJ1-5; the match to TRBD1 covers 9 bases. V lost 3 bases to trimming and J lost 6 bases; unmatched junction nucleotides: 3. CDR3 length equals 14 residues. Per the germline V gene, CDR1 is LNHDA and CDR2 is SQIVND (reference sequence).

The rearrangement links TRBV10-3 to TRBJ2-5, with D possibly being TRBD2 (7 bases). This CDR3 region has 14 residues. V dropped 4 bases and J dropped 6 bases, with 15 bases sitting between them. Germline V lookup: CDR1 ENHRY, CDR2 SYGVKD. The CDR3 protein is CAISVGGGYKTQYF. CDR3 sequence (DNA): TGTGCCATCAGTGTAGGGGGAGGGTATAAGACCCAGTACTTC.

The J gene is TRBJ2-7, the V gene TRBV7-2, with TRBD2 matching 12 bases. V lost 5 bases to trimming and J lost 5 bases; unmatched junction nucleotides: 10. CDR3 length: 16 amino acids. CDR1 is SGHTA and CDR2 is FQGNSA in the germline V gene. CDR3 in DNA: TGTGCCAGCAGCCCACGACTGACTAGCGGGGGAGACGAGCAGTACGTC. Residues: CASSPRLTSGGDEQYV.

This clonotype was counted at least ten times. This chain uses TRBV6-5 with TRBJ1-6; the D is unclear. The CDR3 sequence is 14 residues long. V lost 4 bases and J 7 bases, leaving 11 bases between the germline ends. The germline V gene has CDR1 MNHEY and CDR2 SVGAGI. CDR3 sequence (DNA): TGTGCCAGCAGTTCCATCAGAGGGAATTCACCCCTCCACTTT. Protein sequence: CASSSIRGNSPLHF.

This chain links TRBV12-3 or TRBV12-4 with TRBJ2-7, with D perhaps TRBD2 (5 bases). The CDR3 has 13 residues. Trimming removed 3 bases from V and 2 bases from J, with 8 bases in between. The CDR3, as DNA: TGTGCCAGCAGTTTCGGGGAAGCCTACGAGCAGTACTTC. Protein: CASSFGEAYEQYF.

The chain joins TRBV7-4 to TRBJ2-5; the D gene is possibly TRBD2 (6 bases). The CDR3 runs to 14 residues. Germline-derived CDR1 and CDR2 are SGHVT and SQSDAQ. V was cut by 7 bases and J by 7 bases, with 19 bases left in between. The CDR3 reads CASKRGNGRATQYF. CDR3 bases: TGTGCCAGCAAACGGGGGAACGGTAGGGCGACCCAGTACTTC.

As regards this clonotype: A much bigger clone sits one base away, suggesting this may be a read error. This likely comes from a read error, as the CDR3 has no conserved phenylalanine or tryptophan at its end. The rearrangement joins TRBV19 to TRBJ1-5; 8 nucleotides align to TRBD1. CDR3 size: 15 residues. V dropped 9 bases and J dropped 0; count of bases not matched to a gene: 7. The germline V gene encodes CDR1 LNHDA and CDR2 SQIVND (reference sequence). The CDR3 coding sequence is TGTGCCAGCAGCAGACAGGGGACTAGCAATCAGCCCCAGCATCTT. This translates into CASSRQGTSNQPQHL.

The sample holds many counts of this clonotype. For the CDR3, the DNA is TGTGCCAGCAGTCAGGGTTTCAATCAGCCCCAGCATTTT. Translating gives CASSQGFNQPQHF. The chain carries TRBV6-2 or TRBV6-3 and TRBJ1-5; possibly TRBD1 for D (5 bases). CDR1 and CDR2 from the germline V gene are MNHEY and SVGEGT. This CDR3 is 13 amino acids long. V was cut by 5 bases and J by 3 bases, with 8 bases left in between.